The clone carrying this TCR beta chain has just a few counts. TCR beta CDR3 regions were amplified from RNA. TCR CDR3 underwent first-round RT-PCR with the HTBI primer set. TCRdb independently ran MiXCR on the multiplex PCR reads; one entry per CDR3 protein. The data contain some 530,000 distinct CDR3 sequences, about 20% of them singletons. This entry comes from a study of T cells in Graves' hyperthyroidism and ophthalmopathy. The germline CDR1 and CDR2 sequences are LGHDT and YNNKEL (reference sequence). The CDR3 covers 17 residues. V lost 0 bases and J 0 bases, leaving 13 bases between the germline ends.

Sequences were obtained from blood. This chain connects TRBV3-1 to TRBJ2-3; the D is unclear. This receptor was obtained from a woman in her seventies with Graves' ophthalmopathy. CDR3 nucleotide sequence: TGTGCCAGCAGCCAAGATTCGCCGATACACAGCACAGATACGCAGTATTTT. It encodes CASSQDSPIHSTDTQYF.